The next 19 T cell receptor beta chains were all read from a single sample in a study of blood T cell repertoires in COVID-19 (dated by TCRdb to 2020 to 2022). The receptor library was made with the immunoSEQ multiplex PCR assay. TCRdb took over this immuneACCESS table, retaining in-frame rearrangements with V and J assigned. Such tables are incomplete; in checked studies, under half of the missing clones stem from an unresolved V gene, and the remainder is unexplained. The sample table contains a few hundred thousand clones; only one count was recorded for 70% to 90% of them. Jointly, the top ten make up 3% to 4.5% of the sample. Sequencing input: PBMCs or T cells enriched from blood (not recorded which). These TCRs come from a woman between 35 and 50 years old with acute COVID-19.

V gene TRBV5-5 combines with J gene TRBJ2-7; tentative D call: TRBD2 (6 bases). The germline V gene encodes CDR1 SGHKS and CDR2 YYEKEE (reference sequence). V was pared by 2 bases and J by 1 base, with 16 bases between. This CDR3 contains 16 residues. CDR3 amino acids: CASSLHLGGGSYEQYF. As DNA, the CDR3 is TGTGCCAGCAGCTTACATTTAGGAGGAGGGTCCTACGAGCAGTACTTC.

V and J are TRBV27 and TRBJ2-7, with a possible D match to TRBD1 (5 bases). Per the germline V gene, CDR1 is MNHEY and CDR2 is SMNVEV (reference sequence). The CDR3 has 13 residues. The germline V and J ends were trimmed by 7 bases and 7 bases, with 17 bases remaining between them. CDR3: CASTAGPHWEQYF. The CDR3 nucleotides are TGTGCCAGCACCGCAGGGCCGCACTGGGAGCAGTACTTC.

The chain couples TRBV3-1 (or the pseudogene TRBV3-2) to TRBJ1-3; D not certain. The germline gives CDR1 LGHDT, CDR2 YNNKEL (reference sequence). The V end lost 0 bases, the J end lost 3 bases, and 9 bases lay between the germline ends. There are 15 residues in the CDR3. CDR3 sequence reads: CASSQEAEFGNTIYF. The DNA for the CDR3 is TGTGCCAGCAGCCAAGAGGCCGAATTTGGAAACACCATATATTTT.

The genes are TRBV10-3 and TRBJ2-1; TRBD2 matches at 11 bases. The CDR3 loop spans 15 amino acids. Germline V lookup: CDR1 ENHRY, CDR2 SYGVKD. The junction had 1 base not matched to a gene; V was cut back by 2 bases and J by 4 bases. The CDR3 DNA is TGTGCCATCAGTGAGACTAGCGGGAGTTACAATGAGCAGTTCTTC. Its protein is CAISETSGSYNEQFF.

The gene calls are TRBV5-6 and TRBJ1-1, with a weak D call TRBD1 (6 bases). CDR1 and CDR2 (germline): SGHDT, YYEEEE. The CDR3 runs to 14 residues. V lost 2 bases and J 4 bases, leaving 12 bases between the germline ends. This chain's CDR3 is CASSLRGWGTEAFF. CDR3 coding DNA: TGTGCCAGCAGCTTAAGGGGGTGGGGCACTGAAGCTTTCTTT.

V is TRBV18 and J is TRBJ1-5, with 8 bases lining up with TRBD1. The ends lost 3 bases at V and 0 bases at J; junction bases unmatched: 22. Germline V gene sequence: CDR1 KGHSH, CDR2 LQKENI. This CDR3 is built from 22 residues. The CDR3 spells CASSPPPRKTGASVYSNQPQHF. CDR3 DNA: TGTGCCAGCTCACCGCCACCGCGGAAGACAGGGGCCTCGGTTTATAGCAATCAGCCCCAGCATTTT. Looking up the rest from reference TRBV18 and TRBJ1-5 gives the full variable domain: NAGVMQNPRHLVRRRGQEARLRCSPMKGHSHVYWYRQLPEEGLKFMVYLQKENIIDESGMPKERFSAEFPKEGPSILRIQQVVRGDSAAYFCASSPPPRKTGASVYSNQPQHFGDGTRLSIL.

This clone came up once. The V call is TRBV7-9, the J call TRBJ2-1; 11 nucleotides agree with TRBD2. The V and J ends lost 5 bases and 5 bases, in that order; junction bases with no gene match: 8. Germline loops: CDR1 SEHNR, CDR2 FQNEAQ (reference sequence). This CDR3 comprises 16 residues. CDR3 loop: CASSGGTSGLDNEQFF. CDR3 DNA: TGTGCCAGCAGCGGGGGGACTAGCGGTTTAGACAATGAGCAGTTCTTC.

CDR3 region: CASPPPGLAGGWGTEQFF. Here the CDR3 DNA reads TGTGCCAGCCCCCCCCCGGGACTAGCGGGAGGGTGGGGCACTGAGCAGTTCTTC. The V and J genes are TRBV28 and TRBJ2-1; 16 bases are shared with TRBD2. CDR1 is MDHEN, CDR2 SYDVKM, per germline. J was trimmed by 9 bases and V by 8 bases; bases with no gene match: 16. This CDR3 spans 18 amino acids. The full variable domain, its missing parts supplied by reference TRBV28 and TRBJ2-1, is DVKVTQSSRYLVKRTGEKVFLECVQDMDHENMFWYRQDPGLGLRLIYFSYDVKMKEKGDIPEGYSVSREKKERFSLILESASTNQTSMYLCASPPPGLAGGWGTEQFFGPGTRLTVL.

The rearrangement links TRBV6-5 to TRBJ1-5; 9 nucleotides match TRBD1. The CDR3 sequence is 14 residues long. J lost 6 bases, V lost 5 bases, and 5 bases had no gene match. Germline CDR1 and CDR2: MNHEY and SVGAGI. Here the CDR3 reads CASSTGTGSQPQHF. DNA for the CDR3: TGTGCCAGCAGTACCGGGACAGGGAGTCAGCCCCAGCATTTT.

This rearrangement joins TRBV5-1 to TRBJ2-3; D uncertain. The CDR3 is 13 residues long. Trimming took off 4 bases at V and 0 bases at J, with 6 bases between the two ends. The germline gives CDR1 SGHRS, CDR2 YFSETQ. CDR3 DNA: TGCGCCAGCAGCAATCCTAGCACAGATACGCAGTATTTT. Encoded protein: CASSNPSTDTQYF.

The chain links TRBV27 to TRBJ2-7, with 8 bases lining up with TRBD1. CDR1 and CDR2 from the germline V gene are MNHEY and SMNVEV (reference sequence). This CDR3 has 16 residues. V dropped 6 bases and J dropped 2; count of bases not matched to a gene: 12. The CDR3 nucleotides read TGTGCCAGCAGGCCTTCCTGGGGACAGGTCACCTACGAGCAGTACTTC. Amino acids: CASRPSWGQVTYEQYF.

Notes on this clone: It is likely a read error, because the conserved phenylalanine at the end of the CDR3 is missing. The DNA is left out, because the CDR3 cannot be placed on it with certainty; the CDR3 is given as TCRdb lists it. The chain uses TRBV5-6 and TRBJ1-2; the table's TRBD1 call for D was not verified on the DNA. Termini included, the CDR3 measures 13 amino acids. CDR1 and CDR2 from the germline V gene are SGHDT and YYEEEE. CDR3 residues: CASSQRQVFTIHV.

The chain carries TRBV27 and TRBJ2-2; TRBD2 aligns across 12 bases. Germline CDR1 is MNHEY and CDR2 is SMNVEV (reference sequence). This CDR3 comprises 16 residues. The J segment lost 3 bases and the V segment lost 5 bases, leaving 4 bases of the junction unmatched. CDR3 in amino acids: CASSLRTSGDTGELFF. In nucleotides, the CDR3 is TGTGCCAGCAGTCTAAGGACTAGCGGGGACACCGGGGAGCTGTTTTTT.

The chain couples TRBV11-2 to TRBJ2-3, with a tentative D call TRBD2 (6 bases). The V gene's germline CDR1 is SGHAT and CDR2 FQNNGV. Trimming shortened V by 4 bases and J by 5 bases, and 16 bases separated the two germline ends. The CDR3 sequence is 15 residues long. CDR3 in amino acids: CASSWDPTREDTQYF. Here the CDR3 DNA reads TGTGCCAGCAGCTGGGACCCTACGCGGGAAGATACGCAGTATTTT.

CDR3 loop: CASSWLNSRRHYNEQFF. The CDR3 DNA reads as TGTGCCAGCAGCTGGTTGAATAGTCGACGACACTACAATGAGCAGTTCTTC. This chain joins TRBV11-2 and TRBJ2-1; D not resolved. Trimming shortened V by 4 bases and J by 3 bases, and 19 bases separated the two germline ends. Germline CDR1 reads SGHAT; CDR2 reads FQNNGV. The CDR3 runs 17 residues.

This chain uses TRBV20-1 with TRBJ2-7; D unclear. V was trimmed by 6 bases and J by 6 bases, leaving 12 bases between them. The CDR3 is 11 amino acids. The germline CDR1 and CDR2 sequences are DFQATT and SNEGSKA (reference sequence). CDR3 in amino acids: CSAQRGGEQYF. CDR3 coding DNA: TGCAGTGCCCAAAGAGGTGGCGAGCAGTACTTC.

The genes are TRBV10-3 and TRBJ1-1; D is possibly TRBD1 (5 bases). Trimming left V 6 bases short and J 2 bases short, with 10 bases between. Per the germline V gene, CDR1 is ENHRY and CDR2 is SYGVKD. The CDR3 extends over 13 amino acids. CDR3 coding DNA: TGTGCCATCAGCCTAGACAGTAACACTGAAGCTTTCTTT. Its protein product is CAISLDSNTEAFF.

The CDR3 sequence: CASSGEYSNQPQHF. CDR3 sequence (DNA): TGCGCCAGCAGCGGGGAGTATAGCAATCAGCCCCAGCATTTT. This sequence joins TRBV4-3 and TRBJ1-5; D is ambiguous. The CDR3 has 14 amino acids. Per the germline V gene, CDR1 is LGHNA and CDR2 is YSLEER. V was clipped by 5 bases and J by 0 bases, with 8 bases between them.

V is TRBV27 and J is TRBJ1-1; 7 nucleotides match TRBD1. The germline V gene encodes CDR1 MNHEY and CDR2 SMNVEV (reference sequence). The CDR3 covers 15 residues. The junction had 6 bases not matched to a gene; V was cut back by 4 bases and J by 1 base. CDR3 DNA sequence: TGTGCCAGCAGTTCCCTGACAGGGACGAACACTGAAGCTTTCTTT. It is translated as CASSSLTGTNTEAFF.